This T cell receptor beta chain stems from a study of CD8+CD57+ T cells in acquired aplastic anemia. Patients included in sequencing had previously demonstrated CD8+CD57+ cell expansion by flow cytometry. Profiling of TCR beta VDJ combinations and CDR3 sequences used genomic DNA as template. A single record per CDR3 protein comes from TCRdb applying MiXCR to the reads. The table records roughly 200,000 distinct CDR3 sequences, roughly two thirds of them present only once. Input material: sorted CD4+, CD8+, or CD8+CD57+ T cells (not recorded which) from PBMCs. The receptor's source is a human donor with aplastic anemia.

The CDR3 bases are TGTGCCAGCGACAAAAAGGACAGGGAATTCGCAGATACGCAGTATTTT. As protein: CASDKKDREFADTQYF. V usage is TRBV2 and J usage is TRBJ2-3; 8 nucleotides align to TRBD1. The CDR3 sequence is 16 residues long. Germline CDR1 reads SNHLY; CDR2 reads FYNNEI. V lost 8 bases to trimming and J lost 4 bases; unmatched junction nucleotides: 14.